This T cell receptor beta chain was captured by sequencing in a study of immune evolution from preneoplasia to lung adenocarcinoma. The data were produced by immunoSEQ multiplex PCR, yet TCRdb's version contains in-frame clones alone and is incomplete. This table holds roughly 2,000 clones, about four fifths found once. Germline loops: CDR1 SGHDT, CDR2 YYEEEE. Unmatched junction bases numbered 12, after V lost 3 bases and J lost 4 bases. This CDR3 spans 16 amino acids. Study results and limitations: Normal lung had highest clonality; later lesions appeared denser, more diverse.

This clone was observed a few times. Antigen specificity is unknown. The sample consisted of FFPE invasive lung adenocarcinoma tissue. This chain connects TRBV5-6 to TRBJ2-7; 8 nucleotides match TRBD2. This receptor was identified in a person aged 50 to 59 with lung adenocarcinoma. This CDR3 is CASSSQQAGAIYEQYF. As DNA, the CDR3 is TGTGCCAGCAGCTCCCAACAAGCGGGAGCGATATACGAGCAGTACTTC.